The source of this T cell receptor beta chain is a study of blood T cell repertoires in COVID-19. Study as a whole: Acute and convalescent COVID-19 samples came from the United States, Italy and Spain. In each case, the material was cDNA or gDNA derived from T cells, B-cell-depleted T cells, or PBMCs.

This CDR3 comprises 17 residues. V dropped 1 base and J dropped 4 bases, with 21 bases sitting between them. Per germline, CDR1 SGDLS and CDR2 YYNGEE. Original methodology: Scientists estimated how many nucleated cells there were by amplifying reference gene primers. Repertoires were generated with immunoSEQ multiplex PCR, while TCRdb's copy carries only in-frame clones and drops some. V and J calls and clone size follow that table, whereas D and trimming were derived from the DNA. The sample shows 130,000 or so clones, about 86% of them seen only once. The TCR was taken from a woman aged 60-70 years with acute or convalescent COVID-19. V is TRBV9 and J is TRBJ2-7; tentatively, D is TRBD2 (5 bases). The sample consisted of peripheral blood. The CDR3 coding sequence is TGTGCCAGCAGCGTATCGAGCGGCGGGCTAGGTACTTACGAGCAGTACTTC. This sequence encodes CASSVSSGGLGTYEQYF.